This TCR beta chain was identified during a study of cytomegalovirus exposure and HLA in healthy donors. Whole-study context: There were about 85 million unique TCRs (from HLA-typed donors) in an early data release.

13 Jbeta primers and 60 Vbeta primers were used for the PCR. Assay: immunoSEQ multiplex PCR; the TCRdb copy retains only in-frame clones and omits some. The sample shows 130,000 to 150,000 clones, about 79% of them seen only once. A remark on this clone: Its antigen is as yet unknown.

The CDR3 consists of 14 residues. V was pared by 3 bases and J by 4 bases, with 5 bases of the junction left unmatched. Germline-derived CDR1 and CDR2 are SQVTM and ANQGSEA. Study-wide results and caveats: The authors reported that TCR beta sequences could predict HLA-A and HLA-B alleles. These predictions were accurate for most subjects in the first cohort.

The gene calls are TRBV29-1 and TRBJ2-2; 7 bases match TRBD2. This clonotype was sampled from a man aged 40-55 years in good health and CMV-seropositive. Sequencing input: PBMCs. The CDR3 region has the DNA TGCAGCGTTGACTTGGCGGGAGCCACCGGGGAGCTGTTTTTT. Translating gives CSVDLAGATGELFF.